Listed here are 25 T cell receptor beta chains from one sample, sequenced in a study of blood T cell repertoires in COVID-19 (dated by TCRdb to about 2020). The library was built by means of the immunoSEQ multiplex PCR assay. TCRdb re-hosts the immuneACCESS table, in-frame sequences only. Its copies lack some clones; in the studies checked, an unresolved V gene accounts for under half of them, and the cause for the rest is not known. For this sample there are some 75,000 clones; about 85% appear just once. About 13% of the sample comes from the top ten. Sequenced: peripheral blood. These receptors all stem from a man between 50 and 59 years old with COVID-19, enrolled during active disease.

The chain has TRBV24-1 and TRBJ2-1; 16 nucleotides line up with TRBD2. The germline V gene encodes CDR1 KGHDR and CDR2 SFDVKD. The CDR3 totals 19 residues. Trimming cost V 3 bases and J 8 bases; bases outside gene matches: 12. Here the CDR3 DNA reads TGTGCCACCAGTGATGCGACCGGGACTAGCGGGAGGGCCGTCGATGAGCAGTTCTTC. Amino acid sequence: CATSDATGTSGRAVDEQFF.

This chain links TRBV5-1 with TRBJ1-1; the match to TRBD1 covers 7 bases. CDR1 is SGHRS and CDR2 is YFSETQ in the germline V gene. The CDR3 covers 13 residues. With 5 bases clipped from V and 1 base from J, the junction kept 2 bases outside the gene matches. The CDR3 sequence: CASRGQANTEAFF. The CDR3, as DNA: TGCGCCAGCAGAGGACAGGCGAACACTGAAGCTTTCTTT.

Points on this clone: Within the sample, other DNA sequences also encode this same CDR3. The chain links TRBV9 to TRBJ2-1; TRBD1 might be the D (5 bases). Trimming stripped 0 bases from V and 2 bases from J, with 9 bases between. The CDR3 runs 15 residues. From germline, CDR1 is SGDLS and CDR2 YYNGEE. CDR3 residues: CASSVEGATYNEQFF. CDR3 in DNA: TGTGCCAGCAGCGTAGAAGGGGCTACCTACAATGAGCAGTTCTTC. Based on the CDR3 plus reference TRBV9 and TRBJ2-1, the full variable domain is DSGVTQTPKHLITATGQRVTLRCSPRSGDLSVYWYQQSLDQGLQFLIQYYNGEERAKGNILERFSAQQFPDLHSELNLSSLELGDSALYFCASSVEGATYNEQFFGPGTRLTVL.

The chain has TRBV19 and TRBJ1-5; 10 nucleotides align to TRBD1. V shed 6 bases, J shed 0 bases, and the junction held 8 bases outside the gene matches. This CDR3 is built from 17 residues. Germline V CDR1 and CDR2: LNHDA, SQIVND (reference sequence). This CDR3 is CASSFRQGAGSNQPQHF. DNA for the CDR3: TGTGCCAGTAGCTTCAGACAGGGGGCTGGTAGCAATCAGCCCCAGCATTTT.

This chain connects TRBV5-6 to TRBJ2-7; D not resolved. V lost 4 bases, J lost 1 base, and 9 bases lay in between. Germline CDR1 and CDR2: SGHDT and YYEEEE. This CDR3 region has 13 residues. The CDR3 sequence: CASSRRESYEQYF. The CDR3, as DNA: TGTGCCAGCAGCCGCCGAGAGTCCTACGAGCAGTACTTC.

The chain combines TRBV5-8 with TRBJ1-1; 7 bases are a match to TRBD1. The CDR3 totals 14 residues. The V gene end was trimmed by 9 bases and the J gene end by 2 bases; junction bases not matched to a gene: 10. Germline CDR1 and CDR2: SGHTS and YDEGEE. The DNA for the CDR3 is TGTGCCACCCTATATGGGACAGTCAACACTGAAGCTTTCTTT. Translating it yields CATLYGTVNTEAFF.

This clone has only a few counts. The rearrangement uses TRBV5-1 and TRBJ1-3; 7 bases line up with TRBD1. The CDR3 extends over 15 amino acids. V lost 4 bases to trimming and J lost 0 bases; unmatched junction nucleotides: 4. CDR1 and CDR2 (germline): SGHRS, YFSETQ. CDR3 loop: CASSPRDSSGNTIYF. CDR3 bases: TGCGCCAGCAGCCCTCGGGACAGCTCTGGAAACACCATATATTTT.

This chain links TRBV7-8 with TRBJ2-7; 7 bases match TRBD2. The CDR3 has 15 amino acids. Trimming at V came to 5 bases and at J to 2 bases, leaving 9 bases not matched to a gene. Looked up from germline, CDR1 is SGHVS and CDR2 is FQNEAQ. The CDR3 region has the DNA TGTGCCAGCAGCCTGACTGGCGGGGGAGCCTACGAGCAGTACTTC. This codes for CASSLTGGGAYEQYF.

The CDR3 bases are TGTGCCAGCAGCTTGGGGTACAGTGATGAAAAACTGTTTTTT. This sequence encodes CASSLGYSDEKLFF. This chain uses TRBV5-4 with TRBJ1-4; D not resolved. The CDR3 runs to 14 residues. Germline CDR1 is SGHNT and CDR2 is YYREEE (reference sequence). Trimming stripped 0 bases from V and 6 bases from J, with 9 bases between.

The CDR3, as DNA: TGTGCCAGCAGTGAGGGTTTACAGGGCTACGAGCAGTACTTC. Translating gives CASSEGLQGYEQYF. The rearrangement links TRBV25-1 to TRBJ2-7, with a weak D call TRBD1 (6 bases). This CDR3 has 14 residues. CDR1 is MGHDK and CDR2 is SYGVNS in the germline V gene. The germline V and J ends were trimmed by 3 bases and 3 bases, with 12 bases remaining between them.

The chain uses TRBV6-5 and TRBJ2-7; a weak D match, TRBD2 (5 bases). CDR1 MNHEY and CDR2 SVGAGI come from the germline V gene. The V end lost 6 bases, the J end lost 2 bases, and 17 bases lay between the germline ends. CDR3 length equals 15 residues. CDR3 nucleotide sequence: TGTGCCAGCAGCTTTGAGAGGGCCCCTACCTACGAGCAGTACTTC. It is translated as CASSFERAPTYEQYF.

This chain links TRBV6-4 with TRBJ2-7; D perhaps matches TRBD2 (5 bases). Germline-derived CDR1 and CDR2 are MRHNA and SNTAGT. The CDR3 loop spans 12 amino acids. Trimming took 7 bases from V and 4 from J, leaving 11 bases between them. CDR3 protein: CASNLLAYEQYF. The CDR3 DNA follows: TGTGCCAGCAATCTCTTAGCGTACGAGCAGTACTTC.

CDR3: CASSGGQRDEKLFF. The CDR3 DNA sequence: TGCGCCAGCAGCGGGGGACAGAGGGATGAAAAACTGTTTTTT. This chain connects TRBV5-1 to TRBJ1-4, with 7 bases matching TRBD1. Losses at the gene ends were 4 bases for V and 6 bases for J; bases not matched to a gene: 6. The CDR3 contains 14 residues. The V gene's germline CDR1 is SGHRS and CDR2 YFSETQ.

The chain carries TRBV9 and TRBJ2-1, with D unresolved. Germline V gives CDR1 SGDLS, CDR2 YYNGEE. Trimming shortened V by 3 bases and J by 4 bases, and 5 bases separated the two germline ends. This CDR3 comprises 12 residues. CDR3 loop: CASSGLYNEQFF. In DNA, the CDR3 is TGTGCCAGCAGCGGCCTATACAATGAGCAGTTCTTC. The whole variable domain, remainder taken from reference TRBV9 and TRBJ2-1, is DSGVTQTPKHLITATGQRVTLRCSPRSGDLSVYWYQQSLDQGLQFLIQYYNGEERAKGNILERFSAQQFPDLHSELNLSSLELGDSALYFCASSGLYNEQFFGPGTRLTVL.

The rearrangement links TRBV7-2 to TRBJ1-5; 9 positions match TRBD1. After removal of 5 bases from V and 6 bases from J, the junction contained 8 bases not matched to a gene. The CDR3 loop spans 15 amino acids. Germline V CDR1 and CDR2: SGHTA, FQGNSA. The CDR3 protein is CASSKAGTGIQPQHF. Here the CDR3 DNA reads TGTGCCAGCAGCAAGGCCGGGACAGGGATTCAGCCCCAGCATTTT.

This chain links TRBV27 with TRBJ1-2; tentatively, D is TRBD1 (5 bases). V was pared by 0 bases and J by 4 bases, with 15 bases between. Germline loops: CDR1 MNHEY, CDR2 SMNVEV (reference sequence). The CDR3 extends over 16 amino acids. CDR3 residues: CASSLSPPGNSYGYTF. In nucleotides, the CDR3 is TGTGCCAGCAGTTTATCCCCCCCAGGGAATTCCTATGGCTACACCTTC.

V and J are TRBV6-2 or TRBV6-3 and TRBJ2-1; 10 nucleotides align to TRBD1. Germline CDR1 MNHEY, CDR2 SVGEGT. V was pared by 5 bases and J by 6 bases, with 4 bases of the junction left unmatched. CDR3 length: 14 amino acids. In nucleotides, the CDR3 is TGTGCCAGCAGTGGTCGGACAGGGGGCAATGAGCAGTTCTTC. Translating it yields CASSGRTGGNEQFF.

Written as DNA, the CDR3 is TGTGCCAGCAGCAAACCTTACAAGCGGGAGAGCGGCGAGCAGTACTTC. This encodes CASSKPYKRESGEQYF. The chain has TRBV21-1 and TRBJ2-7; the DNA was not used to check the table's D call, TRBD2. TRBV21-1 is labeled a pseudogene. This CDR3 is built from 16 residues.

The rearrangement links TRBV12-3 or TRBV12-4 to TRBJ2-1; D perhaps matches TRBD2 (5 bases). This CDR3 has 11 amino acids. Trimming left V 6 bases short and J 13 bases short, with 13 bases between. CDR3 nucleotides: TGTGCCAGCAGAGAAAGCGGAAATCAGTTCTTC. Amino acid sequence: CASRESGNQFF.

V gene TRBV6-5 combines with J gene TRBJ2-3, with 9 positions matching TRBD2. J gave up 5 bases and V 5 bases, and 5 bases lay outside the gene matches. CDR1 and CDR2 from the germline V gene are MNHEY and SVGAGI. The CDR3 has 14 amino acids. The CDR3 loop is CASSLSGSVDTQYF. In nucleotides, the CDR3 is TGTGCCAGCAGTCTTAGCGGGAGTGTAGATACGCAGTATTTT.

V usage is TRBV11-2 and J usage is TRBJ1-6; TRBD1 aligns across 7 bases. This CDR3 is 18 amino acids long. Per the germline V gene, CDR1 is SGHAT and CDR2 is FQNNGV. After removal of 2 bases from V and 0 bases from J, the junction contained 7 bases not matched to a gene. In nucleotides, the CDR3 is TGTGCCAGCAGCTTAAGGACAGGTGGAAGCTCCTATAATTCACCCCTCCACTTT. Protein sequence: CASSLRTGGSSYNSPLHF. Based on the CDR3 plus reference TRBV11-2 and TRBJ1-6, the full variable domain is EAGVAQSPRYKIIEKRQSVAFWCNPISGHATLYWYQQILGQGPKLLIQFQNNGVVDDSQLPKDRFSAERLKGVDSTLKIQPAKLEDSAVYLCASSLRTGGSSYNSPLHFGNGTRLTVT.

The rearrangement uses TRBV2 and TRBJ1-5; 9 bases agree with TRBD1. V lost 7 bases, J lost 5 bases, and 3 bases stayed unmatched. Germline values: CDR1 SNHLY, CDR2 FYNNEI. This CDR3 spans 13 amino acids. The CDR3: CASTGQGDQPQHF. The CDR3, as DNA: TGTGCCAGCACGGGACAGGGAGATCAGCCCCAGCATTTT.

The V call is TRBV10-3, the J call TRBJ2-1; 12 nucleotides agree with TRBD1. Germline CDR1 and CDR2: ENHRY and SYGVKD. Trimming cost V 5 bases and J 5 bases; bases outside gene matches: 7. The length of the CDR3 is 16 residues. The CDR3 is CAISSSGTGGNNEQFF. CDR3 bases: TGTGCCATCAGTAGTTCAGGGACAGGGGGCAACAATGAGCAGTTCTTC.

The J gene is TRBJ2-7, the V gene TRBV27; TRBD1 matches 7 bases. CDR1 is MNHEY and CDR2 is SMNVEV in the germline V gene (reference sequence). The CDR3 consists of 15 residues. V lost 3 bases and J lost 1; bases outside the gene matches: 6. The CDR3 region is CASSLRQGWSYEQYF. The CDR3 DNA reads TGTGCCAGCAGTTTGAGACAGGGATGGTCCTACGAGCAGTACTTC.

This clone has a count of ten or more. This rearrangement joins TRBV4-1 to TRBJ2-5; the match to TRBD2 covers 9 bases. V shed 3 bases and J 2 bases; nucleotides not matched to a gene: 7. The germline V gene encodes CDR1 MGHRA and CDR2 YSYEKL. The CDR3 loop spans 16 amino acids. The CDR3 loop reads CASSQLAGEEQETQYF. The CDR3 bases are TGCGCCAGCAGCCAGTTAGCGGGAGAGGAACAAGAGACCCAGTACTTC.